Only one count was recorded for the clone carrying this TCR beta chain. Its antigen is unknown. The data were produced by immunoSEQ multiplex PCR, yet TCRdb's version contains in-frame clones alone and is incomplete. The table has 200,000 to 300,000 clones, 88% seen once. The data were taken from a study of Ad26.COV2.S vaccination and SARS-CoV-2 variants. The CDR3 extends over 13 amino acids. The V gene's germline CDR1 is SGHAT and CDR2 FQDESV (reference sequence). Trimming took off 5 bases at V and 7 bases at J, with 12 bases between the two ends. Study outcomes and limitations: Estimates derived from TCR breadth and depth analyses may have underestimated total T cell responses.

Noted treatment: around 19 received Ad26.COV2.S at low or high dose, single or two shots; five or six received placebo; per-sample allocation not given. Specimen acquisition occurred on day 63 following the initial vaccine or placebo injection. The sequence was obtained from a person aged 18 to 59 who received the Ad26.COV2.S COVID-19 vaccine or a placebo. V usage is TRBV11-1 and J usage is TRBJ2-1; tentative D call: TRBD1 (6 bases). The specimen comprised peripheral blood, sampled in a trial of Ad26.COV2.S vaccine versus placebo. In DNA form, the CDR3 reads TGTGCCAGCAGCCCGGGACATTTGAATGAGCAGTTCTTC. Protein product: CASSPGHLNEQFF.